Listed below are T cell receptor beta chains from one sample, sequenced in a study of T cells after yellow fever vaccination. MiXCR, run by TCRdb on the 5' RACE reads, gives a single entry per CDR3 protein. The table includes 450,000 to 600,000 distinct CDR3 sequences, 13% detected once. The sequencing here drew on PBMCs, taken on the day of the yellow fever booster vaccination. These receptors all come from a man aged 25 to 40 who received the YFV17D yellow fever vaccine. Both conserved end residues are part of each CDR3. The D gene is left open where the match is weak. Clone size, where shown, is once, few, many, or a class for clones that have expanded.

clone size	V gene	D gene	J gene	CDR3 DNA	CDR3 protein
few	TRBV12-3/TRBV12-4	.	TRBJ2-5	TGTGCCAGCAGAAGGGAATCCGGGGAGACCCAGTACTTC	CASRRESGETQYF
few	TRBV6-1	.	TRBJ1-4	TGTGCCAGCCGGAAGATGGCAGGAGGGAACGAGTTTTTT	CASRKMAGGNEFF
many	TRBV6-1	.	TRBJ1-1	TGTGCCAGCACACAGGGAGTAACGGCGAACACTGAAGCTTTCTTT	CASTQGVTANTEAFF
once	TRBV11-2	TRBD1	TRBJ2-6	TGTGCCAGCAGCCCCGAGACAGGGACCTTGACTGGGGCCAACGTCCTGACTTTC	CASSPETGTLTGANVLTF
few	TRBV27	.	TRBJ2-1	TGTGCCAGCAGTAAAGGGGTAAATGGATACAATGAGCAGTTCTTC	CASSKGVNGYNEQFF
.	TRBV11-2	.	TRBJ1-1	TGTGCCAGCAGCATGGGACTCCTGAACACTGAAGCTTTCTTT	CASSMGLLNTEAFF
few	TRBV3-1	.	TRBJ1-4	TGTGCCAGCAGCCGCCTTAGCGAAAAACTGTTTTTT	CASSRLSEKLFF
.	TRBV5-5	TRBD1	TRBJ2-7	TGTGCCAGCGGCGACAGGGACTACGAGCAGTACTTC	CASGDRDYEQYF
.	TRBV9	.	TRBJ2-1	TGTGCCAGCAGCGTAGGGGAATCCTACAATGAGCAGTTCTTC	CASSVGESYNEQFF
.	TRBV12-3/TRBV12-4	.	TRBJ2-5	TGTGCCAGCAGGCCATTCGAGAGTAACTTC	CASRPFESNF
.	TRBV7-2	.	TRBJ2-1	TGTGCCAGCAGCTTCTGGGGGGGCGCCACTAATGAGCAGTTCTTC	CASSFWGGATNEQFF
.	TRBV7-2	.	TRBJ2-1	TGTGCCAGCAGCCCCGATCCCTACAATGAGCAGTTCTTC	CASSPDPYNEQFF
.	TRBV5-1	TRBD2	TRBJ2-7	TGCGCCAGCAGCTTGTTCCCCGCTAGCGGGAAAACGTACGAGCAGTACTTC	CASSLFPASGKTYEQYF
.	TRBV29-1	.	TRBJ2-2	TGCAGCGTTGAAGGGGCCGGGGAGCTGTTTTTT	CSVEGAGELFF
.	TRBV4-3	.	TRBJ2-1	TGCGCCAGCAGCCCCCGGGCCTATAACGAGTATGAGCAGTTCTTC	CASSPRAYNEYEQFF
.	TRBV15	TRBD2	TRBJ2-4	TGTGCCACCAGCAGAGGTACAGGGACTAGCGGAAACATTCAGTACTTC	CATSRGTGTSGNIQYF
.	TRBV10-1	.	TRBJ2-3	TGCGCCAGCAGTGGGAGCCGGGACACAAGCACAGATACGCAGTATTTT	CASSGSRDTSTDTQYF
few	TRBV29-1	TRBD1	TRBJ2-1	TGCAGCGTTGCCAGGGGGAACTACAATGAGCAGTTCTTC	CSVARGNYNEQFF
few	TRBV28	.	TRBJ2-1	TGTGCCAGCAGTTCCCCTAACAATGAGCAGTTCTTC	CASSSPNNEQFF
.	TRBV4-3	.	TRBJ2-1	TGCGCCAGCAGCCAAGAAGCCCCGGGCCTCTACAATGAGCAGTTCTTC	CASSQEAPGLYNEQFF
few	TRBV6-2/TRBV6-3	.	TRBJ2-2	TGTGCCAGCAGTTTCAGGAATGCCGGGGAGCTGTTTTTT	CASSFRNAGELFF
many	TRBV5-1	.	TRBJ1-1	TGCGCCAGCAGCTTGTTGGATACCTACACTGAAGCTTTCTTT	CASSLLDTYTEAFF
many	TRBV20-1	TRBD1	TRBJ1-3	TGCAGTGCTCGCGTTCGGACAGGGGGCCAAGACACCATATATTTT	CSARVRTGGQDTIYF
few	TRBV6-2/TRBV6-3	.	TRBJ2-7	TGTGCCAGCCTGGAGCGGCTCCCATCCTACGAGCAGTACTTC	CASLERLPSYEQYF
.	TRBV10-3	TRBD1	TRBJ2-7	TGTGCCATCACTCCGGGACAGGGGGTACACGAGCAGTACTTC	CAITPGQGVHEQYF